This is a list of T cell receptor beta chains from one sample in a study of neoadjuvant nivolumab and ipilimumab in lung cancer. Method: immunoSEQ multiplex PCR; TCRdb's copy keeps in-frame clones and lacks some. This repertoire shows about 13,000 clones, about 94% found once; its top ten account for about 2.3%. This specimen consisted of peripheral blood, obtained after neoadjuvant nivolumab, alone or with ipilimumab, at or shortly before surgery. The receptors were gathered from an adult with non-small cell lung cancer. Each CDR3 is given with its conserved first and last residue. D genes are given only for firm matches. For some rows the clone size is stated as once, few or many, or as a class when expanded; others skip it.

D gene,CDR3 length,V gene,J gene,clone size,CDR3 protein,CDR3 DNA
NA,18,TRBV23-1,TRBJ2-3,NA,CASSQIRPFRAFTDTQYF,TGCGCCAGCAGTCAAATCCGACCTTTCAGGGCCTTCACAGATACGCAGTATTTT
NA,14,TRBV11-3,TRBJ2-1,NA,CASSKGRSYNEQFF,TGTGCCAGCAGCAAGGGAAGGAGCTACAATGAGCAGTTCTTC
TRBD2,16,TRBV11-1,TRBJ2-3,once,CASSSLAGGSTDTQYF,TGTGCCAGCAGCTCCCTAGCGGGGGGTAGCACAGATACGCAGTATTTT
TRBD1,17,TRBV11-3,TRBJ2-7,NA,CASSLGQGARGSYEQYF,TGTGCCAGCAGCTTGGGACAGGGGGCGCGGGGCTCCTACGAGCAGTACTTC
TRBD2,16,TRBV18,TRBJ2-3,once,CASSPRKAGFTDTQYF,TGTGCCAGCTCACCACGAAAAGCGGGATTCACAGATACGCAGTATTTT
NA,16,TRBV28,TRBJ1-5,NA,CASSSGAPNSNQPQHF,TGTGCCAGCAGTTCCGGTGCCCCGAATAGCAATCAGCCCCAGCATTTT
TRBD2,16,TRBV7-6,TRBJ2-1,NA,CASLAGASPSYNEQFF,TGTGCCAGCCTGGCGGGAGCGAGCCCCTCCTACAATGAGCAGTTCTTC
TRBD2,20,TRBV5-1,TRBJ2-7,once,CASSFKTGREGRTLSYEQYF,TGCGCCAGCAGCTTCAAGACGGGGCGGGAGGGCCGCACCCTATCCTACGAGCAGTACTTC
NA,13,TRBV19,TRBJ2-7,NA,CASSSGAGSEQYF,TGTGCCAGTAGCTCCGGGGCGGGGTCCGAGCAGTACTTC
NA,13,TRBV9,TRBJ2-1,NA,CASSVSSLSEQFF,TGTGCCAGCAGCGTATCAAGTCTAAGTGAGCAGTTCTTC
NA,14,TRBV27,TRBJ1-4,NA,CASRRLSANEKLFF,TGTGCCAGCAGGCGGCTTTCGGCTAATGAAAAACTGTTTTTT
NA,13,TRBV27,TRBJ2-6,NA,CASSPWGANVLTF,TGTGCCAGCAGTCCTTGGGGGGCCAACGTCCTGACTTTC
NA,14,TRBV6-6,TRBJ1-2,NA,CASTNIGSNYGYTF,TGTGCCAGCACAAATATCGGATCTAACTATGGCTACACCTTC
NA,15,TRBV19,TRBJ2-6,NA,CASSSRSSGANVLTF,TGTGCCAGTAGTTCCCGGTCCTCTGGGGCCAACGTCCTGACTTTC
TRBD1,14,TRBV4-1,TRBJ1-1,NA,CASREQGRNTEAFF,TGCGCCAGCAGAGAACAGGGGCGGAACACTGAAGCTTTCTTT
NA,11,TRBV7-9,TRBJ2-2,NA,CASSFEGELFF,TGTGCCAGCAGCTTTGAGGGGGAGCTGTTTTTT
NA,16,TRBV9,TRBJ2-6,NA,CASSRTASSGANVLTF,TGTGCCAGCAGCCGGACAGCGAGCTCTGGGGCCAACGTCCTGACTTTC
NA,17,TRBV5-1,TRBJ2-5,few,CASSLERTGSLKETQYF,TGCGCCAGCAGCTTGGAGAGAACAGGGTCCTTGAAAGAGACCCAGTACTTC
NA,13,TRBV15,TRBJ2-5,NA,CATSRDRSRTQYF,TGTGCCACCAGCAGAGATAGGAGTCGGACCCAGTACTTC
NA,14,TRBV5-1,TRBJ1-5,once,CASSLTGQGQPQHF,TGCGCCAGCAGCTTGACAGGGCAAGGCCAGCCCCAGCATTTT
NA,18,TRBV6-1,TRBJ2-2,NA,CASSEIHGRGGDTGELFF,TGTGCCAGCAGTGAAATCCACGGGCGAGGGGGTGACACCGGGGAGCTGTTTTTT
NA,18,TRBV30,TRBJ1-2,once,CAWSPLSRGGREGYGYTF,TGTGCCTGGAGTCCATTAAGCAGAGGGGGGCGCGAGGGCTATGGCTACACCTTC
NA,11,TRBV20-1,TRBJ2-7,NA,CSARTDREQYF,TGCAGTGCTCGGACAGACCGCGAGCAGTACTTC
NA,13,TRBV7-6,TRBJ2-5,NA,CASSPPWAETQYF,TGTGCCAGCAGCCCCCCCTGGGCAGAGACCCAGTACTTC
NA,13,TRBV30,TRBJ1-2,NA,CAWGTRTMSGYTF,TGTGCCTGGGGGACACGGACCATGTCTGGCTACACCTTC
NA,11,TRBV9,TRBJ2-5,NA,CASAGMGTQYF,TGTGCCAGCGCTGGGATGGGGACCCAGTACTTC
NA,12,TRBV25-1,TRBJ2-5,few,CASKGTQETQYF,TGTGCCAGCAAGGGGACGCAAGAGACCCAGTACTTC
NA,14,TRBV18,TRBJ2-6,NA,CASSPSSGANVPTF,TGTGCCAGCTCACCTTCCTCTGGGGCCAACGTCCCGACTTTC
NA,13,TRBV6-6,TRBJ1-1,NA,CASSYSVSTEAFF,TGTGCCAGCAGTTACTCGGTATCCACTGAAGCTTTCTTT
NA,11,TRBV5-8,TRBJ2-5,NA,CASLLEETQYF,TGTGCCAGCCTCCTGGAAGAGACCCAGTACTTC
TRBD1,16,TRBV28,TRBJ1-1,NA,CASSQQLTGMNTEAFF,TGTGCCAGCAGCCAACAACTGACAGGGATGAACACTGAAGCTTTCTTT
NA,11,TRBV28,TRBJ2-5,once,CASRAVETQYF,TGTGCCAGCAGGGCAGTTGAGACCCAGTACTTC
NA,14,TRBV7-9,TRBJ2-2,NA,CASSLRGNTGELFF,TGTGCCAGCAGCTTGAGGGGGAACACCGGGGAGCTGTTTTTT
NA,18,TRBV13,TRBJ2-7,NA,CASSLKGVYRESSYEQYF,TGTGCCAGCAGCTTAAAGGGAGTCTACAGGGAGAGCTCCTACGAGCAGTACTTC
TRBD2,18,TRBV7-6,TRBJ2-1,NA,CASSNRDTRLAENNEQFF,TGTGCCAGCAGCAACCGGGACACACGACTAGCGGAGAACAATGAGCAGTTCTTC
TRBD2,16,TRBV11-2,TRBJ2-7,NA,CASSLEAGGIGYEQYF,TGTGCCAGCAGCTTAGAAGCGGGAGGGATTGGGTACGAGCAGTACTTC
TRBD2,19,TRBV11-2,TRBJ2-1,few,CASSLRPFTSGRAYNEQFF,TGTGCCAGCAGCTTACGCCCTTTTACTAGCGGGAGGGCCTACAATGAGCAGTTCTTC
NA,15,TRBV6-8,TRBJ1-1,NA,CASSYKGNHNTEAFF,TGTGCCAGCAGTTACAAAGGGAACCATAACACTGAAGCTTTCTTT
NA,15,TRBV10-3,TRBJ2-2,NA,CAISRTAGNTGELFF,TGTGCCATCAGCCGGACGGCAGGGAACACCGGGGAGCTGTTTTTT
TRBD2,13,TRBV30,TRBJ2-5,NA,CAWRPGLVGTQYF,TGTGCCTGGAGGCCGGGACTAGTGGGGACCCAGTACTTC
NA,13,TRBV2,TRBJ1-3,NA,CASRISTGNTIYF,TGTGCCAGCAGAATCTCCACTGGAAACACCATATATTTT
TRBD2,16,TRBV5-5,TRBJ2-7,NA,CASSPPGLASTYEQYF,TGTGCCAGCAGCCCCCCGGGACTAGCGAGCACCTACGAGCAGTACTTC
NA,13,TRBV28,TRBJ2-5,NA,CASRSSGRETQYF,TGTGCCAGCAGGTCGTCGGGGCGAGAGACCCAGTACTTC
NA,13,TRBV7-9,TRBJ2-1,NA,CASSLERVSEQFF,TGTGCCAGCAGCTTAGAACGGGTCTCTGAGCAGTTCTTC
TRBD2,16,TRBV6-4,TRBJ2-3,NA,CASRAFAGDPTDTQYF,TGTGCCAGCAGGGCTTTCGCGGGAGACCCCACAGATACGCAGTATTTT
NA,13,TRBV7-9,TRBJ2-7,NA,CASSFSGPDEQYF,TGTGCCAGCAGCTTCTCCGGGCCAGACGAGCAGTACTTC
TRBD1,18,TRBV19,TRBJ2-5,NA,CASSDRRAETGFRETQYF,TGTGCCAGTAGTGATCGGCGGGCAGAGACAGGGTTCCGGGAGACCCAGTACTTC
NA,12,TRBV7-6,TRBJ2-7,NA,CASSLGDREQYF,TGTGCCAGCAGCTTAGGGGACCGCGAGCAGTACTTC
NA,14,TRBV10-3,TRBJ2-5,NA,CAISVLAPAETQYF,TGTGCCATCAGTGTCCTTGCCCCCGCAGAGACCCAGTACTTC
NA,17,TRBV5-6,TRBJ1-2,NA,CASSQNSLRALLYGPTF,TGTGCCAGCAGCCAAAACTCCTTACGGGCCCTTCTATATGGTCCTACCTTC
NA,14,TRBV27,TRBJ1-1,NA,CASSLDRKNTEAFF,TGTGCCAGCAGCCTGGACAGAAAGAACACTGAAGCTTTCTTT
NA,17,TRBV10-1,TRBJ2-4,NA,CASSEGHSEVAKNIQYF,TGCGCCAGCAGTGAGGGGCATTCCGAAGTAGCCAAAAACATTCAGTACTTC
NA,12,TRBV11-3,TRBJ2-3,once,CASSLSTDTQYF,TGTGCCAGCAGCCTTAGCACAGATACGCAGTATTTT
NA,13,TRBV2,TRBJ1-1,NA,CASSGRGDTEAFF,TGTGCCAGCAGTGGAAGAGGAGACACTGAAGCTTTCTTT
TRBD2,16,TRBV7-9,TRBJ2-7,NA,CASSLTSGIGAYEQYF,TGTGCCAGCAGCTTGACTAGCGGGATAGGAGCCTACGAGCAGTACTTC
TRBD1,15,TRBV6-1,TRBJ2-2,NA,CASTHRDRNTGELFF,TGTGCCAGCACTCACCGGGACAGGAACACCGGGGAGCTGTTTTTT
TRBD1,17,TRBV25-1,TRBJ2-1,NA,CASSERVQGAGFNEQFF,TGTGCCAGCAGTGAAAGAGTACAGGGGGCTGGGTTCAATGAGCAGTTCTTC
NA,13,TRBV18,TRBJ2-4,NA,CASSPGEVNIQYF,TGTGCCAGCTCACCAGGGGAGGTAAACATTCAGTACTTC
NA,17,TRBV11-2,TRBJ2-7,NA,CASSLGGMKKTAYEQYF,TGTGCCAGCAGCTTAGGTGGGATGAAGAAAACCGCCTACGAGCAGTACTTC
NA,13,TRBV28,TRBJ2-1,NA,CASSGTVNNEQFF,TGTGCCAGCAGTGGGACGGTGAACAATGAGCAGTTCTTC